What follows describes a single TCR beta chain. The antigen remains unidentified. The sample originates from a study of CD8 T cells in ankylosing spondylitis. Notes on the study in general: The study identified a TCR beta motif of eight highly homologous variants that appeared characteristic of ankylosing spondylitis blood.

By quantitative 5'-RACE with molecular barcodes, the TCR beta libraries were made. TCRdb itself ran the 5' RACE reads through MiXCR, one entry per CDR3 protein. Found here are approximately 260,000 distinct CDR3 sequences, 18% of them singletons; the top ten hold under 40%. The CDR3 extends over 14 amino acids. Trimming stripped 1 base from V and 3 bases from J, with 10 bases between. The germline V gene encodes CDR1 SGHTA and CDR2 FQGNSA. The receptor was isolated from a male donor with ankylosing spondylitis or in good health (not recorded which). V is TRBV7-2 and J is TRBJ2-7; D is uncertain. The specimen sequenced was blood, either unsorted or a sorted T cell fraction (not recorded which). CDR3 in amino acids: CASSLVGSDYEQYF. The CDR3 region has the DNA TGTGCCAGCAGCTTAGTAGGGTCAGACTACGAGCAGTACTTC.